One and the same sample provided the 13 T cell receptor beta chains below, sequenced in a study of blood T cell repertoires in COVID-19. Produced via immunoSEQ multiplex PCR; TCRdb's table is partial and in-frame only. The sample has 25,000 to 30,000 clones, around 89% seen once. The sample was peripheral blood. All receptors come from a human donor in a cohort sampled during active COVID-19.

The chain is built from TRBV13 and TRBJ1-2; the D gene is possibly TRBD1 (5 bases). Trimming pared 6 bases from V and 0 bases from J, leaving 14 bases between. The CDR3 covers 15 residues. Per germline, CDR1 PRHDT and CDR2 FYEKMQ (reference sequence). This chain's CDR3 is CASSTDRQPNYGYTF. The CDR3, as DNA: TGTGCCAGCAGTACAGACAGACAGCCTAACTATGGCTACACCTTC.

The chain recombines TRBV29-1 with TRBJ2-1; D is uncertain. The CDR3 extends over 11 amino acids. Germline CDR1 and CDR2: SQVTM and ANQGSEA. The CDR3 protein is CSRLVGDEQFF. The CDR3 DNA follows: TGCAGTCGCCTCGTGGGCGATGAGCAGTTCTTC.

The rearrangement joins TRBV5-8 to TRBJ1-6; TRBD1 matches 10 bases. Germline loops: CDR1 SGHTS, CDR2 YDEGEE. V lost 4 bases and J lost 6; bases outside the gene matches: 10. This CDR3 region has 17 residues. The CDR3: CASSGRTGGLINSPLHF. CDR3 nucleotide sequence: TGTGCCAGCAGCGGGAGGACAGGGGGTCTTATTAATTCACCCCTCCACTTT.

The genes are TRBV5-1 and TRBJ1-2, with 9 bases lining up with TRBD1. The germline gives CDR1 SGHRS, CDR2 YFSETQ. The CDR3 loop spans 14 amino acids. The ends lost 3 bases at V and 3 bases at J; junction bases unmatched: 3. CDR3 protein: CASSSGQGHYGYTF. CDR3 sequence (DNA): TGCGCCAGCAGCTCGGGACAGGGCCACTATGGCTACACCTTC.

The rearrangement joins TRBV5-1 to TRBJ2-1; no clear D gene. Trimming cost V 4 bases and J 0 bases, with 14 bases left between them. Per germline, CDR1 SGHRS and CDR2 YFSETQ. The CDR3 contains 16 residues. Written as DNA, the CDR3 is TGCGCCAGCAGCGCACCTACTTTTAGCTCCTACAATGAGCAGTTCTTC. This translates into CASSAPTFSSYNEQFF.

The chain recombines TRBV13 with TRBJ2-6, with D possibly being TRBD2 (6 bases). Germline V gene data show CDR1 as PRHDT and CDR2 as FYEKMQ (reference sequence). V lost 3 bases to trimming and J lost 0 bases, with 15 bases between them. The CDR3 spans 18 residues. The CDR3 sequence is CASSFSGVRISGANVLTF. The CDR3 nucleotides are TGTGCCAGCAGCTTCTCGGGGGTCCGTATCTCTGGGGCCAACGTCCTGACTTTC.

The rearrangement links TRBV6-4 to TRBJ2-3, with TRBD1 matching 8 bases. The CDR3 length is 16 residues. The junction had 6 bases not matched to a gene; V was cut back by 3 bases and J by 1 base. Germline V gives CDR1 MRHNA, CDR2 SNTAGT. The CDR3 DNA is TGTGCCAGCAGTGATGACGGGGGACAGGGCACAGATACGCAGTATTTT. This gives the protein CASSDDGGQGTDTQYF.

The chain carries TRBV9 and TRBJ1-1; no definite D call. The CDR3 consists of 14 residues. Trimming shortened V by 3 bases and J by 5 bases, and 14 bases separated the two germline ends. Per germline, CDR1 SGDLS and CDR2 YYNGEE. The CDR3: CASSASRGGTEAFF. The CDR3 DNA sequence: TGTGCCAGCAGCGCGTCTCGGGGAGGTACTGAAGCTTTCTTT.

The chain couples TRBV12-3 or TRBV12-4 to TRBJ1-1; the D is unclear. Trimming cost V 3 bases and J 0 bases, with 5 bases left between them. There are 13 residues in the CDR3. CDR3 loop: CASSFGMNTEAFF. CDR3 coding DNA: TGTGCCAGCAGTTTCGGGATGAACACTGAAGCTTTCTTT.

This chain uses TRBV7-9 with TRBJ1-5, with D hard to call. Per the germline V gene, CDR1 is SEHNR and CDR2 is FQNEAQ (reference sequence). The CDR3 totals 13 residues. V shed 4 bases and J shed 7 bases, with 11 bases lying between them. The CDR3 region is CASSSAGKQPQHF. The CDR3 nucleotides are TGTGCCAGCAGCTCCGCGGGGAAACAGCCCCAGCATTTT.

The rearrangement joins TRBV29-1 to TRBJ2-3, with D maybe TRBD2 (6 bases). The CDR3 is 13 residues long. Germline CDR1 SQVTM, CDR2 ANQGSEA. V was pared by 4 bases and J by 1 base, with 9 bases between. Here the CDR3 reads CSVGPSGTDTQYF. The CDR3, as DNA: TGCAGCGTTGGTCCTAGCGGCACAGATACGCAGTATTTT.

V and J are TRBV3-1 (or the pseudogene TRBV3-2) and TRBJ1-2; 8 bases fit TRBD1. The CDR3 covers 14 residues. Trimming removed 4 bases from V and 6 bases from J; junction bases left unmatched: 7. Germline loops: CDR1 LGHDT, CDR2 YNNKEL (reference sequence). CDR3 amino acids: CASSPRQGSDGYTF. Written as DNA, the CDR3 is TGTGCCAGCAGCCCCAGACAGGGGTCGGATGGCTACACCTTC.

The V gene is TRBV5-1, the J gene TRBJ2-7; D possibly corresponds to TRBD1 (7 bases). The CDR3 spans 16 residues. V was trimmed by 0 bases and J by 2 bases, leaving 15 bases between them. CDR1 SGHRS and CDR2 YFSETQ come from the germline V gene. Here the CDR3 DNA reads TGCGCCAGCAGCTTGGGGCGGGACAGCTTCACCTACGAGCAGTACTTC. This encodes CASSLGRDSFTYEQYF.